A single sample is the source of the 12 T cell receptor beta chains below, sequenced in a study of shared clonotypes between healthy human individuals. This table comes from immunoSEQ multiplex PCR, and its TCRdb copy is limited to in-frame clones, with some not included. In the table there are approximately 1,000,000 clones, around 82% of which are singletons. The sample taken for sequencing was memory CD4+ T cells from PBMCs. The subset here: CD45RA-negative fraction. These receptors were taken from a man aged 18 to 30 in good health. Some clones in this sample may be carry-over from other donors' samples.

V is TRBV11-3 and J is TRBJ1-1; 7 nucleotides agree with TRBD1. Germline V lookup: CDR1 SGHNT, CDR2 YENEEA. Unmatched junction bases numbered 3, after V lost 4 bases and J lost 1 base. CDR3 length equals 14 residues. The CDR3 DNA follows: TGTGCCAGCAGCTCCCGACAGGGGAACACTGAAGCTTTCTTT. Translating it yields CASSSRQGNTEAFF.

This clone was found a few times. The rearrangement uses TRBV6-6 and TRBJ1-1; D gene ambiguous. V lost 7 bases and J lost 2, with 14 bases in between. CDR1 is MNHNY, CDR2 SVGAGI, per germline (reference sequence). The CDR3 covers 14 residues. The CDR3 sequence is CASIGSTANTEAFF. The CDR3 region has the DNA TGTGCCAGCATAGGATCCACAGCTAACACTGAAGCTTTCTTT.

This chain links TRBV7-6 with TRBJ2-7; TRBD2 is a possible D gene (5 bases). The V end lost 5 bases, the J end lost 4 bases, and 18 bases lay between the germline ends. The CDR3 covers 15 residues. Germline-derived CDR1 and CDR2 are SGHVS and FNYEAQ. This chain's CDR3 is CASSKAPTEAYEQYF. CDR3 coding DNA: TGTGCCAGCAGCAAGGCCCCGACGGAGGCTTACGAGCAGTACTTC.

This chain uses TRBV19 with TRBJ2-1, with 9 bases matching TRBD1. V was pared by 6 bases and J by 6 bases, with 15 bases of the junction left unmatched. CDR1 LNHDA and CDR2 SQIVND come from the germline V gene (reference sequence). The CDR3 has 17 amino acids. The CDR3 here is CASSPPSGQGNINEQFF. CDR3 coding DNA: TGTGCCAGTAGCCCTCCAAGTGGACAGGGGAATATCAATGAGCAGTTCTTC.

A word on this clone: The same CDR3 also results from other DNA sequences found in this sample. This chain joins TRBV25-1 and TRBJ1-2, with 7 bases lining up with TRBD1. CDR1 MGHDK and CDR2 SYGVNS come from the germline V gene. Unmatched junction bases numbered 6, after V lost 6 bases and J lost 2 bases. This CDR3 spans 14 amino acids. The DNA for the CDR3 is TGTGCCAGCAGCCCCAGGGGGGGGAACTATGGCTACACCTTC. Translating it yields CASSPRGGNYGYTF.

The chain couples TRBV7-6 to TRBJ1-1; D is perhaps TRBD1 (5 bases). With 3 bases removed from V and 1 base from J, the gap between germline ends came to 12 bases. Germline V lookup: CDR1 SGHVS, CDR2 FNYEAQ. This CDR3 has 15 residues. CDR3 nucleotides: TGTGCCAGCAGCTTTCTAGGACAAGCGAACACTGAAGCTTTCTTT. As protein: CASSFLGQANTEAFF.

V and J are TRBV11-2 and TRBJ2-2; 10 bases are a match to TRBD2. V gave up 5 bases and J gave up 5 bases; unmatched junction bases: 11. CDR1 and CDR2 from the germline V gene are SGHAT and FQNNGV. This CDR3 is built from 17 residues. The CDR3 spells CASSPRWASGGTGELFF. CDR3 nucleotides: TGTGCCAGCAGCCCCCGATGGGCTAGCGGGGGTACCGGGGAGCTGTTTTTT.

Notes on this clone: Distinct nucleotide sequences in the sample also encode this CDR3. The CDR3 nucleotides are TGCGCCAGCAGCCCGGGACAGGGGGGAAACACCATATATTTT. It is translated as CASSPGQGGNTIYF. The chain combines TRBV5-1 with TRBJ1-3, with 10 bases matching TRBD1. Germline trimming cut 4 bases from V and 4 bases from J; bases unmatched to any gene: 2. The CDR3 loop spans 14 amino acids. Germline CDR1 reads SGHRS; CDR2 reads YFSETQ.

This chain uses TRBV7-9 with TRBJ2-1, with 9 bases fitting TRBD2. Germline V gene data show CDR1 as SEHNR and CDR2 as FQNEAQ (reference sequence). V dropped 3 bases and J dropped 9; count of bases not matched to a gene: 3. The CDR3 is 13 residues long. CDR3 in amino acids: CASSFIAGAEQFF. CDR3 in DNA: TGTGCCAGCAGCTTCATAGCGGGAGCTGAGCAGTTCTTC.

The chain carries TRBV11-2 and TRBJ2-7; D call uncertain. Germline V gene data show CDR1 as SGHAT and CDR2 as FQNNGV. The CDR3 covers 13 residues. V was cut by 3 bases and J by 1 base, with 7 bases left in between. The CDR3 nucleotides are TGTGCCAGCAGCTTCTTCCTTTCCTACGAGCAGTACTTC. It yields the protein CASSFFLSYEQYF.

This clone showed up just once. The chain carries TRBV5-4 and TRBJ1-4, with 7 bases aligning to TRBD1. V was pared by 4 bases and J by 6 bases, with 6 bases of the junction left unmatched. CDR1 SGHNT and CDR2 YYREEE come from the germline V gene (reference sequence). This CDR3 spans 14 amino acids. The CDR3 bases are TGTGCCAGCAGCCCAAGGGGGCAGGATGAAAAACTGTTTTTT. Amino acids: CASSPRGQDEKLFF.

For this clone: The junction departs from the called germline gene at one end, perhaps through a read error. This same CDR3 is encoded by further DNA sequences in the sample. V gene TRBV29-1 combines with J gene TRBJ2-7; D remains unclear. Germline V gene sequence: CDR1 SQVTM, CDR2 ANQGSEA. This CDR3 contains 15 residues. DNA for the CDR3: TGCAGCGTCGAAGAACAACTCCCGAGCTCCTACGAGCAGTACTTC. Translated: CSVEEQLPSSYEQYF.